This entry features one T cell receptor beta chain sequence. This CDR3 spans 15 amino acids. V lost 1 base and J lost 5, with 14 bases in between. Per germline, CDR1 LGHNA and CDR2 YNFKEQ. In the original analysis: Amplification of reference gene primers was used by the study to estimate nucleated cell counts. Profiling relied on immunoSEQ multiplex PCR, and the TCRdb table lists in-frame clones only, not all of them. For V, J and clone size, that table is used; D and trimming come from the DNA. The table includes 210,000 or so clones, around 82% detected once. This entry comes from a study of blood T cell repertoires in COVID-19. At the level of the study: Samples taken during acute and convalescent COVID-19 were collected in the United States, Italy and Spain. T cells, B-cell-depleted T cells, or PBMCs supplied cDNA or gDNA.

The chain joins TRBV4-2 to TRBJ1-1; D is unclear. The sequenced sample was peripheral blood. This clonotype originated in a woman in her 40s with acute or convalescent COVID-19. The CDR3 DNA follows: TGTGCCAGCAGCCAAGTGGAGGTGGGTTTTACTGAAGCTTTCTTT. As protein: CASSQVEVGFTEAFF.